This T cell receptor (beta chain) is from a study of blood T cell repertoires in COVID-19. CDR3 length equals 15 residues. The germline V gene encodes CDR1 MNHEY and CDR2 SMNVEV (reference sequence). V shed 5 bases, J shed 3 bases, and the junction held 8 bases outside the gene matches. Authors' methods: The authors estimated nucleated cell counts from reference gene primer amplification. Libraries were prepared by immunoSEQ multiplex PCR; TCRdb keeps only in-frame clonotypes and omits some of them. The V and J calls and clone size were taken over from that table, and D and trimming were inferred from the DNA. This table has about 260,000 clones, about nine tenths appearing once. This clone was picked up one time.

The TCR sequence derives from a woman in her thirties or forties who had recovered from COVID-19. Sequencing was performed on peripheral blood. The V call is TRBV27, the J call TRBJ2-7; TRBD1 agrees at 9 bases. The CDR3, as DNA: TGTGCCAGCAGTCCTAAGACAGGGGGGGGCTACGAGCAGTACTTC. Translation gives CASSPKTGGGYEQYF.